The rows below give T cell receptor beta chains drawn from one sample of a study of regulatory T cells in long-lasting Graves disease. Each CDR3 protein is one row after TCRdb ran MiXCR on the multiplex PCR reads. This sample has 450,000 to 500,000 distinct CDR3 sequences, with around 15% found just once. Separately, the same data were catalogued under a study of T cells in Graves' hyperthyroidism and ophthalmopathy.

The input for sequencing was peripheral blood mononuclear cells (PBMCs), taken at new diagnosis, from a patient treated with antithyroid drugs. The receptors originated from a man aged 35-49 years with Graves disease. The CDR3 runs from the conserved cysteine through the conserved F or W. A D gene is named only where the DNA matches it firmly. A row's size may be missing; if present it is once, few, many or a size class.

cdr3_nt cdr3_aa j_call clone_size d_call v_call
TGCAGTGCTAGTTCGGGGGGCAATACCTACGAGCAGTACTTC CSASSGGNTYEQYF TRBJ2-7 NA NA TRBV20-1
TGTGCCAGCAGCACGACCGGGACTTCCCCCTGGAATGAGCAGTTCTTC CASSTTGTSPWNEQFF TRBJ2-1 many NA TRBV6-1
TGTGCCAGTAGTATGGGCTCCGGGACAGGGACTTACGAGCAGTACTTC CASSMGSGTGTYEQYF TRBJ2-7 NA TRBD1 TRBV19
TGTGCCAGCAGGGCAAGCAAACAGCTGATGGATACGCAGTATTTT CASRASKQLMDTQYF TRBJ2-3 many NA TRBV12-3/TRBV12-4
TGCAGTGCTACAAGACTAGCGGATGACTACGAGCAGTACTTC CSATRLADDYEQYF TRBJ2-7 many TRBD2 TRBV20-1
TGTGCCTGGAGACCTCAGGGGGTGGGCAATGAGCAGTTCTTC CAWRPQGVGNEQFF TRBJ2-1 many TRBD1 TRBV30
TGCAGTGCCGAGTGGCTAGCTACGACCGATTACGAGCAGTACTTC CSAEWLATTDYEQYF TRBJ2-7 NA NA TRBV20-1
TGCGCCAGCAGCCCGGGAAGGTACCAAGAGACCCAGTACTTC CASSPGRYQETQYF TRBJ2-5 NA NA TRBV5-1
TGCAGTGCTAGCTTTGTAAATCCACCCGAGGAGGACACAGATACGCAGTATTTT CSASFVNPPEEDTDTQYF TRBJ2-3 few NA TRBV20-1
TGTGCCAGCAGTTGGGGGTACACTGAAGCTTTCTTT CASSWGYTEAFF TRBJ1-1 many NA TRBV28
TGTGCCAGCAGCTTGAATCCAGGGGTTGCCGGGGAGCTGTTTTTT CASSLNPGVAGELFF TRBJ2-2 NA NA TRBV5-5
TGTGCCAGCAAAGGGGACAGAGTAATGGGCAATCAGCCCCAGCATTTT CASKGDRVMGNQPQHF TRBJ1-5 NA TRBD1 TRBV28
TGCGCCAGCAGCTGGGGACAGGGTCGTTCCAATGAGCAGTTCTTC CASSWGQGRSNEQFF TRBJ2-1 NA TRBD1 TRBV5-1
TGTGCCAGCTCACAGGGGGCTCCGTTCTACGAGCAGTACTTC CASSQGAPFYEQYF TRBJ2-7 many TRBD1 TRBV18
TGTGCCAGCAGCCTCTTTCGCGGGGAGCTGTTTTTT CASSLFRGELFF TRBJ2-2 NA NA TRBV3-1
TGCAGCGTGCGGGACGGGAACACCGGGGAGCTGTTTTTT CSVRDGNTGELFF TRBJ2-2 many NA TRBV29-1
NA CASSSSSGQVEQYF TRBJ2-7 many NA TRBV28
TGTGCCAGCAGCCCGGGACTCTTTAGCACAGATACGCAGTATTTT CASSPGLFSTDTQYF TRBJ2-3 many NA TRBV11-2
TGTGCCAGCAGGCAAAGTCCCCTTGACAAGTACTTC CASRQSPLDKYF TRBJ2-7 many NA TRBV28
TGTGCCAGCAGCCAAGATCTCTTCGGGGGGACACCCCTCCACTTT CASSQDLFGGTPLHF TRBJ1-6 many NA TRBV3-1
TGTGCCAGCAGTGAGTTCCCAGGGTCTGGAAACACCATATATTTT CASSEFPGSGNTIYF TRBJ1-3 NA NA TRBV6-4
TGTGCCAGTACCTCTAGCGGGAGGGACACAGATACGCAGTATTTT CASTSSGRDTDTQYF TRBJ2-3 NA TRBD2 TRBV19
TGTGCCAGCAGCTTAGGGGAGACAGATACGCAGTATTTT CASSLGETDTQYF TRBJ2-3 many NA TRBV7-9
TGTGCCAGCAGTCTCCGAGCGCGCACAGATACGCAGTATTTT CASSLRARTDTQYF TRBJ2-3 many NA TRBV2
TGTGCCAGCAGTTTACTGGAGAACACTGAAGCTTTCTTT CASSLLENTEAFF TRBJ1-1 many NA TRBV12-3/TRBV12-4
TGTGCCAGCAGCGCCCGGGACAGGAGCTACGAGCAGTACTTC CASSARDRSYEQYF TRBJ2-7 many TRBD1 TRBV13
TGTGCCAGTACCATCAGTGGACAGGTCAATCAGCCCCAGCATTTT CASTISGQVNQPQHF TRBJ1-5 NA TRBD1 TRBV19
TGTGCCAGCAGTCCTAACCCGACTAGCAGCCATGAGCAGTTCTTC CASSPNPTSSHEQFF TRBJ2-1 NA TRBD2 TRBV6-2/TRBV6-3
TGTGCCAGCAGTTTGTCCGGCGGAGGGTTGAATTCACCCCTCCACTTT CASSLSGGGLNSPLHF TRBJ1-6 NA NA TRBV28
TGTGCCAGCGGGTCGACAGGGAATGAGCAGTTCTTC CASGSTGNEQFF TRBJ2-1 few TRBD1 TRBV9
TGTGCCAGCAGTGATCAGGGCCCCTACGAGCAGTACTTC CASSDQGPYEQYF TRBJ2-7 many NA TRBV2
TGTGCCAGCAGTGATCGTGACACGACCCGCGGGGAAAAACTGTTTTTT CASSDRDTTRGEKLFF TRBJ1-4 few NA TRBV6-1
TGTGCCAGCAGCGGTCGGTCTAGCGCCCACAATGAGCAGTTCTTC CASSGRSSAHNEQFF TRBJ2-1 few NA TRBV9
TGTGCCAGCAGCGTCAGTAGGGTCGAGACCCAGTACTTC CASSVSRVETQYF TRBJ2-5 many NA TRBV7-3
TGTGCCAGCAGCCCGGCAGGGAGGACAGAGACCCAGTACTTC CASSPAGRTETQYF TRBJ2-5 few NA TRBV27
TGTGCCAGCAGTCATCCTAATGAAAAACTGTTTTTT CASSHPNEKLFF TRBJ1-4 few NA TRBV27
TGCGCCAGCAGCGCCGGGACAGGTCATGGGCAGTTCTTC CASSAGTGHGQFF TRBJ2-1 NA TRBD1 TRBV5-1
TGTGCCAGTAGTGTTGGGACTAGCGGGAGTCATTTT CASSVGTSGSHF TRBJ2-3 NA TRBD2 TRBV19